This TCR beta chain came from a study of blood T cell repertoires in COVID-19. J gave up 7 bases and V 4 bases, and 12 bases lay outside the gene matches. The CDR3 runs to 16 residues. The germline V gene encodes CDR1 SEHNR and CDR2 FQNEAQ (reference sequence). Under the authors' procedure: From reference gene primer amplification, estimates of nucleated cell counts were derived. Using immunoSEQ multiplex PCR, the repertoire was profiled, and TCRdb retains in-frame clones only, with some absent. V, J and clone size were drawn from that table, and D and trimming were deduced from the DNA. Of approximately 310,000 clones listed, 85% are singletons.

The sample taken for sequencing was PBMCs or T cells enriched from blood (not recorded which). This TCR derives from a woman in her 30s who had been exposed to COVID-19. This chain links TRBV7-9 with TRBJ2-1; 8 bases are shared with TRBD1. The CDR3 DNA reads TGTGCCAGCAGCTCCGACCCCTACGGACAGGGAAATGAGCAGTTCTTC. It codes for CASSSDPYGQGNEQFF.